The 31 T cell receptor beta chains below all came from one sample that was sequenced in a study of blood T cell repertoires in COVID-19. Repertoires were generated with immunoSEQ multiplex PCR, while TCRdb's copy carries only in-frame clones and drops some. The sample has fewer than 350,000 clones, about nine tenths seen once; the top ten hold around 10%. The specimen was peripheral blood. Receptor source: a man in his thirties or forties with COVID-19, enrolled during active disease.

The chain is built from TRBV7-9 and TRBJ2-7; 9 bases map to TRBD1. CDR1 and CDR2 from the germline V gene are SEHNR and FQNEAQ (reference sequence). The CDR3 covers 15 residues. J gave up 5 bases and V 3 bases, and 8 bases lay outside the gene matches. The CDR3 protein is CASSFFSNRGHEQYF. CDR3 bases: TGTGCCAGCAGCTTTTTCTCCAACAGGGGGCACGAGCAGTACTTC.

This rearrangement joins TRBV21-1 to TRBJ2-4; the DNA was not used to check the table's D call, TRBD2. TRBV21-1 is listed as a pseudogene. The CDR3 spans 16 residues. CDR3 sequence reads: CASSKDVEGGKNIQYF. CDR3 nucleotides: TGTGCCAGCAGCAAAGATGTAGAAGGAGGCAAAAACATTCAGTACTTC.

The chain has TRBV19 and TRBJ2-5; the match to TRBD1 covers 8 bases. Trimming cost V 6 bases and J 2 bases; bases outside gene matches: 14. Germline CDR1 is LNHDA and CDR2 is SQIVND (reference sequence). The CDR3 is made up of 17 amino acids. DNA of the CDR3: TGTGCCAGTAGCCCGATGAAGTCGACAGGGGTTCAAGAGACCCAGTACTTC. Its protein product is CASSPMKSTGVQETQYF.

V and J are TRBV9 and TRBJ2-7, with D possibly being TRBD1 (5 bases). Trimming removed 0 bases from V and 0 bases from J, with 13 bases in between. The CDR3 runs to 16 residues. From germline, CDR1 is SGDLS and CDR2 YYNGEE. The CDR3 spells CASSVAADTSSYEQYF. The CDR3 nucleotides read TGTGCCAGCAGCGTAGCTGCGGACACAAGCTCCTACGAGCAGTACTTC. The full variable domain, with the rest looked up from reference TRBV9 and TRBJ2-7, is DSGVTQTPKHLITATGQRVTLRCSPRSGDLSVYWYQQSLDQGLQFLIQYYNGEERAKGNILERFSAQQFPDLHSELNLSSLELGDSALYFCASSVAADTSSYEQYFGPGTRLTVT.

The rearrangement uses TRBV7-6 and TRBJ1-4, with 11 bases lining up with TRBD1. Germline loops: CDR1 SGHVS, CDR2 FNYEAQ. Unmatched junction bases numbered 15, after V lost 1 base and J lost 8 bases. The CDR3 length is 19 residues. The CDR3 loop reads CASSLGVPGQGVRLEKLFF. In nucleotides, the CDR3 is TGTGCCAGCAGCTTAGGTGTCCCGGGACAGGGGGTACGATTGGAAAAACTGTTTTTT.

This clone was picked up one time. The chain employs TRBV7-2 and TRBJ2-1, with TRBD2 matching over 13 bases. Per germline, CDR1 SGHTA and CDR2 FQGNSA. The ends lost 1 base at V and 14 bases at J; junction bases unmatched: 5. CDR3 size: 14 residues. For the CDR3, the DNA is TGTGCCAGCAGCTTAGGGACTAGCGGGGGATCGAAGTTCTTC. This gives the protein CASSLGTSGGSKFF.

This clone was recorded only once. The V and J genes are TRBV21-1 and TRBJ1-1; TRBD1, the table's D call, was not compared with the DNA. TRBV21-1 is a listed pseudogene. CDR3 size: 17 residues. The CDR3 loop is CASSPDRGRPVSTEAFF. CDR3 DNA sequence: TGTGCCAGCAGTCCGGACAGGGGGCGTCCGGTGTCTACTGAAGCTTTCTTT.

The chain joins TRBV9 to TRBJ1-1; 8 nucleotides align to TRBD1. The CDR3 totals 14 residues. V was clipped by 3 bases and J by 3 bases; unmatched bases: 4. Looked up from germline, CDR1 is SGDLS and CDR2 is YYNGEE. CDR3 in amino acids: CASSGGQGYTEAFF. DNA for the CDR3: TGTGCCAGCAGCGGAGGACAGGGATACACTGAAGCTTTCTTT.

The J gene is TRBJ2-1, the V gene TRBV6-5, with D uncertain. The CDR3 has 12 residues. Trimming shortened V by 9 bases and J by 6 bases, and 12 bases separated the two germline ends. The germline gives CDR1 MNHEY, CDR2 SVGAGI. CDR3 in amino acids: CARPPTGNEQFF. In DNA form, the CDR3 reads TGTGCCAGGCCCCCGACGGGCAATGAGCAGTTCTTC.

V gene TRBV7-9 combines with J gene TRBJ2-7; TRBD2 agrees at 7 bases. The germline V gene encodes CDR1 SEHNR and CDR2 FQNEAQ (reference sequence). V trimming: 2 bases; J trimming: 6 bases; junction bases outside the gene matches: 7. The CDR3 length is 14 residues. The CDR3 protein is CASSLFEGRAEQYF. The DNA for the CDR3 is TGTGCCAGCAGCTTATTTGAAGGGAGGGCCGAGCAGTACTTC.

V gene TRBV12-3 or TRBV12-4 combines with J gene TRBJ1-2; D perhaps matches TRBD1 (5 bases). The CDR3 extends over 12 amino acids. V was clipped by 6 bases and J by 6 bases, with 11 bases between them. The CDR3 DNA reads TGTGCCAGCAGCTACAGGTTGGATGGCTACACCTTC. As protein: CASSYRLDGYTF.

The V gene is TRBV6-6, the J gene TRBJ1-1; D gene unclear. This CDR3 contains 13 residues. Germline V gene data show CDR1 as MNHNY and CDR2 as SVGAGI (reference sequence). V shed 11 bases and J shed 4 bases, with 17 bases lying between them. CDR3 amino acids: CALKWEDGTEAFF. CDR3 in DNA: TGTGCCCTCAAATGGGAGGATGGCACTGAAGCTTTCTTT.

This clone showed up just a few times. This chain connects TRBV21-1 to TRBJ2-1; the table's TRBD1 call for D was not verified on the DNA. TRBV21-1 is flagged as a pseudogene. CDR3 length: 14 amino acids. The CDR3 DNA reads TGTGCCAGCAGCAAAGTCAAGGGGCGAGATGAGCAGTTCTTC. Amino acids: CASSKVKGRDEQFF.

This clone has only a few counts. The genes are TRBV19 and TRBJ2-3, with a tentative D call TRBD2 (6 bases). V gave up 4 bases and J gave up 7 bases, with 18 bases separating them. The germline V gene encodes CDR1 LNHDA and CDR2 SQIVND (reference sequence). This CDR3 is 15 amino acids long. CDR3 nucleotide sequence: TGTGCCAGTAGTACGGGACTTTCCTCGGTTAATACGCAGTATTTT. This gives the protein CASSTGLSSVNTQYF.

The rearrangement joins TRBV9 to TRBJ2-5, with D possibly being TRBD2 (6 bases). Trimming removed 4 bases at V and 1 base at J, with 11 bases between. CDR1 SGDLS and CDR2 YYNGEE come from the germline V gene. The CDR3 consists of 14 residues. The CDR3 reads CASSLGLPQETQYF. CDR3 nucleotide sequence: TGTGCCAGCAGCTTGGGACTGCCCCAAGAGACCCAGTACTTC.

The chain employs TRBV2 and TRBJ1-3; no clear D. This CDR3 spans 13 amino acids. Trimming stripped 4 bases from V and 4 bases from J, with 8 bases between. The V gene's germline CDR1 is SNHLY and CDR2 FYNNEI. CDR3 residues: CASSGPLGNTIYF. DNA for the CDR3: TGTGCCAGCAGTGGGCCCCTCGGAAACACCATATATTTT.

V gene TRBV5-1 combines with J gene TRBJ1-4; TRBD1 is a possible D gene (6 bases). Germline-derived CDR1 and CDR2 are SGHRS and YFSETQ. The V gene lost 4 bases and the J gene lost 4 bases, with 11 bases spanning the gap. This CDR3 region has 14 residues. CDR3 in DNA: TGCGCCAGCAGCCAGGACAGATTTAATGAAAAACTGTTTTTT. Its protein product is CASSQDRFNEKLFF. Together with reference TRBV5-1 and TRBJ1-4, the CDR3 gives the full variable domain: KAGVTQTPRYLIKTRGQQVTLSCSPISGHRSVSWYQQTPGQGLQFLFEYFSETQRNKGNFPGRFSGRQFSNSRSEMNVSTLELGDSALYLCASSQDRFNEKLFFGSGTQLSVL.

The chain uses TRBV6-2 or TRBV6-3 and TRBJ1-5; the match to TRBD1 covers 9 bases. This CDR3 has 16 residues. V was pared by 6 bases and J by 1 base, with 7 bases of the junction left unmatched. CDR1 and CDR2 (germline): MNHEY, SVGEGT. The CDR3 coding sequence is TGTGCCAGCAGCGGGACAGGGAGGCGGAGCAATCAGCCCCAGCATTTT. Translation gives CASSGTGRRSNQPQHF.

This chain links TRBV2 with TRBJ1-2; TRBD1 matches 10 bases. The CDR3 sequence is 12 residues long. The V segment lost 8 bases and the J segment 8 bases; nucleotides outside the gene matches: 5. Germline V gives CDR1 SNHLY, CDR2 FYNNEI. This CDR3 is CASRQGAVGYTF. The CDR3 coding sequence is TGTGCCAGCCGACAGGGGGCTGTCGGCTACACCTTC.

The genes are TRBV6-2 or TRBV6-3 and TRBJ2-3; no firm D call. V lost 2 bases and J 2 bases, leaving 5 bases between the germline ends. Germline CDR1 and CDR2: MNHEY and SVGEGT. The CDR3 extends over 13 amino acids. In DNA, the CDR3 is TGTGCCAGCAGTTACCAGGACACAGATACGCAGTATTTT. Amino acids: CASSYQDTDTQYF.

This sequence joins TRBV3-1 (or the pseudogene TRBV3-2) and TRBJ2-5; TRBD2 agrees at 8 bases. The ends lost 4 bases at V and 5 bases at J; junction bases unmatched: 9. Germline loops: CDR1 LGHDT, CDR2 YNNKEL (reference sequence). CDR3 size: 15 residues. CDR3: CASSLIPGGEETQYF. Here the CDR3 DNA reads TGTGCCAGCAGCCTTATTCCGGGGGGGGAGGAGACCCAGTACTTC.

The chain couples TRBV25-1 to TRBJ2-2; 7 bases are a match to TRBD2. This CDR3 spans 15 amino acids. CDR1 and CDR2 (germline): MGHDK, SYGVNS. V lost 2 bases to trimming and J lost 0 bases; unmatched junction nucleotides: 0. The CDR3 here is CASSEGLANTGELFF. The CDR3 DNA follows: TGTGCCAGCAGTGAAGGACTAGCGAACACCGGGGAGCTGTTTTTT. Complete variable domain (other parts from reference TRBV25-1 and TRBJ2-2): EADIYQTPRYLVIGTGKKITLECSQTMGHDKMYWYQQDPGMELHLIHYSYGVNSTEKGDLSSESTVSRIRTEHFPLTLESARPSHTSQYLCASSEGLANTGELFFGEGSRLTVL.

The chain recombines TRBV11-3 with TRBJ2-1, with D unclear. Germline CDR1 is SGHNT and CDR2 is YENEEA. The CDR3 sequence is 12 residues long. V was shortened by 3 bases and J by 10 bases, with 10 bases between the two germline ends. CDR3 protein: CASSFRPNEQFF. CDR3 bases: TGTGCCAGCAGCTTTCGCCCTAACGAGCAGTTCTTC.

The count of this clone is one. The chain employs TRBV7-9 and TRBJ2-1; TRBD2 matches at 9 bases. CDR3 size: 16 residues. The germline gives CDR1 SEHNR, CDR2 FQNEAQ (reference sequence). The V and J ends lost 0 bases and 10 bases, in that order; junction bases with no gene match: 10. The CDR3 is CASSLAASGTLQEQFF. DNA for the CDR3: TGTGCCAGCAGCTTAGCCGCTAGCGGGACGCTTCAAGAGCAGTTCTTC.

CDR3 in amino acids: CASSLWQGVSYEQYF. DNA of the CDR3: TGTGCCAGCAGTTTATGGCAGGGGGTCTCCTACGAGCAGTACTTC. The chain couples TRBV28 to TRBJ2-7; 7 bases are a match to TRBD1. The CDR3 covers 15 residues. CDR1 and CDR2 (germline): MDHEN, SYDVKM. The junction had 2 bases not matched to a gene; V was cut back by 0 bases and J by 0 bases.

The chain links TRBV2 to TRBJ1-1, with D possibly being TRBD1 (6 bases). Trimming removed 1 base from V and 9 bases from J, with 12 bases in between. CDR3 length equals 13 residues. The V gene's germline CDR1 is SNHLY and CDR2 FYNNEI. The CDR3 DNA is TGTGCCAGCAGTGAAGGAGGACAGCAGAAAGCTTTCTTT. It is translated as CASSEGGQQKAFF.

The sample holds a few counts of this clone. The chain combines TRBV6-6 with TRBJ2-7; D unresolved. The germline gives CDR1 MNHNY, CDR2 SVGAGI (reference sequence). This CDR3 comprises 14 residues. V lost 5 bases, J lost 2 bases, and 13 bases lay in between. This CDR3 reads CASSERASAYEQYF. The CDR3 region has the DNA TGTGCCAGCAGTGAGCGAGCGTCGGCCTACGAGCAGTACTTC.

V and J are TRBV5-4 and TRBJ2-5, with 12 bases lining up with TRBD2. This CDR3 contains 16 residues. The germline CDR1 and CDR2 sequences are SGHNT and YYREEE (reference sequence). The V gene end was trimmed by 2 bases and the J gene end by 4 bases; junction bases not matched to a gene: 6. DNA for the CDR3: TGTGCCAGCAGCTTTGGGGCTAGCGGGGGGGGAGAGACCCAGTACTTC. Its translation is CASSFGASGGGETQYF.

The chain is built from TRBV9 and TRBJ1-2; 9 bases are shared with TRBD1. This CDR3 has 17 residues. In germline, CDR1 is SGDLS, CDR2 YYNGEE. V was pared by 2 bases and J by 7 bases, with 15 bases of the junction left unmatched. CDR3 loop: CASSVSWGGQGVSGYTF. The CDR3 nucleotides read TGTGCCAGCAGCGTGTCCTGGGGGGGACAGGGTGTCTCTGGCTACACCTTC.

The chain recombines TRBV6-2 or TRBV6-3 with TRBJ1-5; the D is unclear. The CDR3 extends over 15 amino acids. The V gene's germline CDR1 is MNHEY and CDR2 SVGEGT. The V end was cut by 4 bases, the J end by 2 bases, with 12 bases between. The CDR3 region is CASSLTDSGNQPQHF. Here the CDR3 DNA reads TGTGCCAGCAGTTTGACGGACTCGGGCAATCAGCCCCAGCATTTT.

V gene TRBV16 combines with J gene TRBJ1-2; 8 nucleotides align to TRBD1. Germline CDR1 KGHSY, CDR2 FQNENV. CDR3 length equals 17 residues. With 0 bases clipped from V and 7 bases from J, the junction kept 13 bases outside the gene matches. The CDR3 DNA is TGTGCCAGCAGCCAATCGGGGACAGGCCCTGTTAGAGGTGGCTACACCTTC. Amino acid sequence: CASSQSGTGPVRGGYTF.